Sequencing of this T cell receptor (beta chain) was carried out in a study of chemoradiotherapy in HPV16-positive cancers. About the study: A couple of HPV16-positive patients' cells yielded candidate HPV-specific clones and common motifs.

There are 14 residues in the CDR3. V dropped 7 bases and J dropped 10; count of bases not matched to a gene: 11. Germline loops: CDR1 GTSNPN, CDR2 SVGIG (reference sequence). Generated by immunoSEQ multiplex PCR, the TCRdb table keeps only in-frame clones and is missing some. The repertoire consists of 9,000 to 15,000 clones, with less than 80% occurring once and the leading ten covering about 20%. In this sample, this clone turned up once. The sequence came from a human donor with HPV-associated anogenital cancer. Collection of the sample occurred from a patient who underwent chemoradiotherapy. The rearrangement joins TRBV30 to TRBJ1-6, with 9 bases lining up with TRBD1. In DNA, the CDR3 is TGTGCCTTGTCCCCACAGGGGGCAGGATCACCCCTCCACTTT. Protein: CALSPQGAGSPLHF.